A selection of T cell receptor beta chains follows, all from one sample in a study of cytomegalovirus exposure and HLA in healthy donors. Data came from immunoSEQ multiplex PCR; TCRdb stores just in-frame clones and leaves some out. The table has 250,000 to 300,000 clones, 80% to 90% seen once; the top ten hold roughly 1%. The sample was PBMCs. The receptors were sampled from a woman aged 18 to 35 in good health and CMV-seronegative. Both conserved end residues are part of each CDR3. D genes are given only for firm matches. Rows may omit the clone size; those that give it use once, few, many or a size class.

v_gene	abundance	d_gene	len	j_gene	CDR3aa	CDR3nt
TRBV25-1	-	-	15	TRBJ1-1	CASSADRGRNTEAFF	TGTGCCAGCAGTGCGGACCGCGGGAGGAACACTGAAGCTTTCTTT
TRBV7-2	-	-	20	TRBJ1-5	CASSLAGGSPTRNSNQPQHF	TGTGCCAGCAGCTTAGCCGGGGGGTCCCCGACCCGAAATAGCAATCAGCCCCAGCATTTT
TRBV15	once	TRBD2	18	TRBJ2-3	CATSRLPRGLAGTDTQYF	TGTGCCACCAGCAGATTGCCCCGGGGACTAGCGGGGACAGATACGCAGTATTTT
TRBV29-1	-	TRBD2	16	TRBJ2-7	CSVAPRTSGGSDEQYF	TGCAGCGTCGCCCCCCGGACTAGCGGGGGGTCCGACGAGCAGTACTTC
TRBV28	-	TRBD1	16	TRBJ1-6	CASTYRGSTYNSPLHF	TGTGCCAGCACCTACAGGGGATCCACCTATAATTCACCCCTCCACTTT
TRBV28	-	TRBD1	13	TRBJ1-5	CALQGGERQPQHF	TGTGCCCTCCAGGGGGGCGAAAGGCAGCCCCAGCATTTT
TRBV6-5	-	TRBD1	15	TRBJ1-4	CASSYRGQGREKLFF	TGTGCCAGCAGTTACCGCGGACAGGGCAGGGAAAAACTGTTTTTT
TRBV7-9	once	-	14	TRBJ2-7	CASSLESRTYEQYF	TGTGCCAGCAGCTTAGAGAGTAGAACCTACGAGCAGTACTTC
TRBV7-9	-	-	15	TRBJ2-1	CASSLVILGGNEQFF	TGTGCCAGCAGCTTAGTCATACTAGGGGGCAATGAGCAGTTCTTC
TRBV7-2	-	-	16	TRBJ2-6	CASSSQGISGANVLTF	TGTGCCAGCAGCTCCCAGGGGATCTCTGGGGCCAACGTCCTGACTTTC
TRBV5-1	-	-	14	TRBJ1-3	CASSPEISGNTIYF	TGCGCCAGCAGCCCAGAAATCTCTGGAAACACCATATATTTT
TRBV27	-	-	12	TRBJ2-1	CASSRTDMGQFF	TGTGCCAGCAGTCGGACGGACATGGGGCAGTTCTTC
TRBV6-8	-	-	11	TRBJ2-5	CATGVESTQYF	TGTGCCACCGGGGTTGAAAGTACCCAGTACTTC
TRBV4-1	-	TRBD2	21	TRBJ2-2	CASSPDPAGGHPVLNTGELFF	TGCGCCAGCAGCCCCGATCCAGCGGGAGGGCATCCCGTCTTGAACACCGGGGAGCTGTTTTTT
TRBV2	few	TRBD1	13	TRBJ1-6	CASRGDSGSPLHF	TGTGCCAGCAGGGGGGACAGTGGATCACCCCTCCACTTT
TRBV11-2	few	-	12	TRBJ1-2	CASSPRWYGYTF	TGTGCCAGCAGCCCCAGATGGTATGGCTACACCTTC
TRBV13	-	-	13	TRBJ2-7	CASSLPGAYEQYF	TGTGCCAGCAGCTTACCAGGGGCCTACGAGCAGTACTTC
TRBV18	few	TRBD1	15	TRBJ2-7	CASSPPGTGTYEQYF	TGTGCCAGCTCACCACCGGGGACAGGGACCTACGAGCAGTACTTC
TRBV19	-	-	15	TRBJ2-1	CASSTGHSTVNEQFF	TGTGCCAGTAGCACGGGACACTCCACGGTCAATGAGCAGTTCTTC
TRBV28	-	-	16	TRBJ2-1	CASSGKQGISYNEQFF	TGTGCCAGCAGTGGGAAACAGGGAATCTCCTACAATGAGCAGTTCTTC
TRBV25-1	-	-	15	TRBJ1-2	CASSESNSLFYGYTF	TGTGCCAGCAGTGAGAGTAACAGCTTATTCTATGGCTACACCTTC
TRBV15	-	-	14	TRBJ1-2	CATAYSSLSWGYTF	TGTGCCACCGCCTACAGCTCCCTCTCTTGGGGCTACACCTTC
TRBV7-6	few	TRBD1	18	TRBJ2-3	CASSLGRGRDRGSDTQYF	TGTGCCAGCAGCTTAGGGCGAGGCAGGGACAGGGGATCAGATACGCAGTATTTT
TRBV13	few	TRBD1	14	TRBJ2-4	CASSSTGTENIQYF	TGTGCCAGCAGCTCGACGGGGACAGAAAACATTCAGTACTTC
TRBV5-4	-	-	16	TRBJ2-4	CASSLGGSGAKNIQYF	TGTGCCAGCAGCTTGGGTGGCAGCGGGGCCAAAAACATTCAGTACTTC
TRBV6-5	-	-	14	TRBJ2-5	CASSVWRDQETQYF	TGTGCCAGCAGTGTCTGGCGGGATCAAGAGACCCAGTACTTC
TRBV2	-	-	12	TRBJ2-1	CAPGTLYNEQFF	TGTGCGCCCGGGACTTTATACAATGAGCAGTTCTTC
TRBV6-6	-	-	16	TRBJ1-2	CASSPSGAVANYGYTF	TGTGCCAGCAGCCCCTCAGGGGCGGTAGCTAACTATGGCTACACCTTC
TRBV2	-	-	13	TRBJ2-3	CASRTGQTDTQYF	TGTGCCAGCAGGACCGGACAGACAGATACGCAGTATTTT
TRBV2	once	TRBD1	15	TRBJ2-7	CASRGQGARSYEQYF	TGTGCCAGCAGGGGACAGGGGGCGAGGTCCTACGAGCAGTACTTC
TRBV29-1	-	-	17	TRBJ1-4	CSVGITGLSLTNEKLFF	TGCAGCGTTGGCATCACAGGGCTCTCTCTAACTAATGAAAAACTGTTTTTT
TRBV28	few	-	14	TRBJ1-2	CASSLSAGNYGYTF	TGTGCCAGCAGTTTATCGGCGGGCAACTATGGCTACACCTTC
TRBV19	-	TRBD2	16	TRBJ2-1	CASSITGTSPYNEQFF	TGTGCCAGTAGTATAACCGGGACTAGCCCTTACAATGAGCAGTTCTTC
TRBV30	once	-	15	TRBJ1-2	CAWSVNWGGDYGYTF	TGTGCCTGGAGTGTAAACTGGGGGGGTGACTATGGCTACACCTTC
TRBV4-1	-	-	19	TRBJ2-2	CASSPLGDTTYANTGELFF	TGCGCCAGCAGCCCCCTAGGGGACACAACCTACGCGAACACCGGGGAGCTGTTTTTT
TRBV7-9	-	TRBD1	18	TRBJ1-4	CASSRGTGGLGTNEKLFF	TGTGCCAGCAGCCGCGGGACAGGGGGCCTTGGGACTAATGAAAAACTGTTTTTT
TRBV25-1	-	-	13	TRBJ1-2	CASSVTGKDGYTF	TGTGCCAGCAGTGTTACAGGGAAGGATGGCTACACCTTC
TRBV20-1	-	TRBD2	11	TRBJ2-7	CRCGGAYEQYF	TGCAGGTGCGGGGGGGCCTACGAGCAGTACTTC
TRBV27	-	TRBD1	14	TRBJ2-7	CASGTAKYRGEQYF	TGTGCCAGCGGAACCGCAAAATACAGGGGCGAGCAGTACTTC
TRBV5-6	-	TRBD1	14	TRBJ1-5	CASSWGTGNQPQHF	TGTGCCAGCAGCTGGGGGACAGGGAATCAGCCCCAGCATTTT
TRBV29-1	-	-	11	TRBJ2-1	CSTLGASAQFF	TGCAGCACCTTAGGGGCTAGCGCGCAGTTCTTC
TRBV9	once	TRBD1	14	TRBJ1-4	CASSSQGGREKLFF	TGTGCCAGCAGCTCCCAGGGGGGAAGGGAAAAACTGTTTTTT
TRBV4-3	once	-	13	TRBJ2-1	CASSPRRGGEQFF	TGCGCCAGCAGCCCCCGAAGGGGTGGGGAGCAGTTCTTC
TRBV6-5	-	-	11	TRBJ2-7	CASRRGLEQYF	TGTGCCAGCAGAAGGGGACTCGAGCAGTACTTC
TRBV7-2	-	-	15	TRBJ1-1	CASSPGPGMNTEAFF	TGTGCCAGCAGCCCCGGACCGGGAATGAACACTGAAGCTTTCTTT
TRBV7-7	-	-	16	TRBJ2-5	CASSLVGGPVGETQYF	TGTGCCAGCAGCTTAGTAGGTGGGCCCGTGGGAGAGACCCAGTACTTC
TRBV6-1	-	-	13	TRBJ1-5	CASSKDRSKPQHF	TGTGCCAGCAGTAAAGACAGGTCTAAGCCCCAGCATTTT
TRBV10-3	-	TRBD2	12	TRBJ2-7	CAISREEQEQYF	TGTGCCATCAGCCGGGAGGAACAGGAGCAGTACTTC
TRBV7-2	-	TRBD1	16	TRBJ1-5	CASSLGHTGGSQPQHF	TGTGCCAGCAGCTTAGGGCATACAGGGGGAAGTCAGCCCCAGCATTTT
TRBV30	-	-	14	TRBJ2-3	CAWSVGGSTDTQYF	TGTGCCTGGAGTGTAGGGGGTTCTACAGATACGCAGTATTTT
TRBV4-3	-	-	15	TRBJ1-2	CASSQDVDRDYGYTF	TGCGCCAGCAGCCAAGATGTTGACAGAGACTATGGCTACACCTTC
TRBV9	-	-	14	TRBJ1-5	CASSVTGEGQPQHF	TGTGCCAGCAGCGTCACGGGGGAGGGTCAGCCCCAGCATTTT
TRBV5-8	few	-	10	TRBJ1-3	CAILRNTIYF	TGTGCCATCCTTCGAAACACCATATATTTT
TRBV5-4	-	-	18	TRBJ2-7	CASSLELVPTSVGGEQYF	TGTGCCAGCAGCTTGGAGCTAGTTCCGACTTCCGTCGGAGGGGAGCAGTACTTC
TRBV5-1	-	-	16	TRBJ1-3	CASSLGQEVAGNTIYF	TGCGCCAGCAGCTTAGGCCAGGAGGTTGCTGGAAACACCATATATTTT